The 5 T cell receptor beta chains below all came from one sample that was sequenced in a study of blood T cell repertoires in COVID-19. Profiled with immunoSEQ multiplex PCR; TCRdb holds only in-frame clones, not every one. Among about 170,000 clones listed, approximately 81% were seen once. Sequenced sample: peripheral blood. These TCRs come from a woman at least 80 years old with active or convalescent COVID-19.

This clone has just a few counts. V usage is TRBV14 and J usage is TRBJ1-6; D not resolved. Trimming removed 4 bases at V and 10 bases at J, with 11 bases between. CDR1 is SGHDN, CDR2 FVKESK, per germline. The CDR3 has 13 residues. CDR3 DNA sequence: TGTGCCAGCAGCCGAGAGGGAGAGTCACCCCTCCACTTT. Protein product: CASSREGESPLHF.

The V gene is TRBV5-6, the J gene TRBJ1-2; no clear D gene. The CDR3 loop spans 14 amino acids. Trimming left V 0 bases short and J 0 bases short, with 6 bases between. CDR1 is SGHDT, CDR2 YYEEEE, per germline. In nucleotides, the CDR3 is TGTGCCAGCAGCTTGGTCAGGCCTAACTATGGCTACACCTTC. Its translation: CASSLVRPNYGYTF.

V and J are TRBV6-6 and TRBJ1-2; 9 nucleotides match TRBD1. In germline, CDR1 is MNHNY, CDR2 SVGAGI (reference sequence). The CDR3 length is 14 residues. The V segment lost 6 bases and the J segment 4 bases; nucleotides outside the gene matches: 6. The CDR3, as DNA: TGTGCCAGCAGGTCACAGGGGGCTCCCTATGGCTACACCTTC. Translated: CASRSQGAPYGYTF.

As to this clone: The identical CDR3 is also encoded by other nucleotide sequences in the sample. The chain links TRBV5-1 to TRBJ1-1; D gene uncertain. V dropped 1 base and J dropped 2 bases, with 9 bases sitting between them. The CDR3 runs 14 residues. The V gene's germline CDR1 is SGHRS and CDR2 YFSETQ. The CDR3 region has the DNA TGCGCCAGCAGCTTGCGGGCGGGAAACACTGAAGCTTTCTTT. As protein: CASSLRAGNTEAFF.

This rearrangement joins TRBV7-2 to TRBJ2-1, with 7 bases matching TRBD2. With V trimmed by 2 bases and J by 8 bases, 9 bases remained unmatched. CDR3 length: 15 amino acids. In germline, CDR1 is SGHTA, CDR2 FQGNSA. The CDR3 nucleotides are TGTGCCAGCAGCTTAATTTGGGAGGGCCGAGATGAGCAGTTCTTC. The encoded protein is CASSLIWEGRDEQFF.